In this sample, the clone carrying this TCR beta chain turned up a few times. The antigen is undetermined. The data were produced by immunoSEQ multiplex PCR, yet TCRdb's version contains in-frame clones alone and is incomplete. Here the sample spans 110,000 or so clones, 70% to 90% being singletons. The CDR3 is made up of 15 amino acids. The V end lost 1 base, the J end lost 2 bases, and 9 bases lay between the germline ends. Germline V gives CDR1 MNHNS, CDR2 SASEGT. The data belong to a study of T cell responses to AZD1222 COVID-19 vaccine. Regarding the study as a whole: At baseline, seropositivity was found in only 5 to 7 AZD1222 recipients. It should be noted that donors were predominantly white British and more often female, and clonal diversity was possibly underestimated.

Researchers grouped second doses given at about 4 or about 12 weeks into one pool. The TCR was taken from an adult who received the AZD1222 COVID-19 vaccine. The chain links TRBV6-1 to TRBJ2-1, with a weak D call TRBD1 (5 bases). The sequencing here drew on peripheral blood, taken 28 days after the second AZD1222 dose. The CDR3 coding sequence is TGTGCCAGCAGTGAAGGACAGTTCACCTACAATGAGCAGTTCTTC. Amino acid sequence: CASSEGQFTYNEQFF.